A single TCR beta chain is shown here with its context. This sample is drawn from a study of cytomegalovirus exposure and HLA in healthy donors. This PCR relied on a set of 60 Vbeta primers and 13 Jbeta primers. Clones were read by immunoSEQ multiplex PCR, and TCRdb kept only the in-frame ones, dropping some. The sample has 100,000 or so clones, 76% seen once. The CDR3 runs to 15 residues. V dropped 0 bases and J dropped 1; count of bases not matched to a gene: 0. Per germline, CDR1 SGHTS and CDR2 YDEGEE. Sequenced material: PBMCs. The chain combines TRBV5-8 with TRBJ2-3; 9 bases match TRBD1. The source of this sequence is a man aged 35 to 55 in good health and CMV-seropositive. CDR3 in amino acids: CASSLGTGGTDTQYF. CDR3 DNA sequence: TGTGCCAGCAGCTTGGGGACAGGGGGCACAGATACGCAGTATTTT.